Following are 7 T cell receptor beta chains from one sample sequenced in a study of cytomegalovirus exposure and HLA in healthy donors. It was with 60 Vbeta and 13 Jbeta primers that the PCR ran. Measured with immunoSEQ multiplex PCR; TCRdb has only the in-frame clones, and not every one. The table lists over 200,000 clones, 82% of them singletons. Sequenced sample: PBMCs. The receptors were gathered from a man in his forties or fifties in good health and CMV-seropositive.

The rearrangement uses TRBV5-1 and TRBJ1-2; D is unclear. Germline-derived CDR1 and CDR2 are SGHRS and YFSETQ. CDR3 length: 14 residues. V was clipped by 6 bases and J by 4 bases, with 16 bases between them. CDR3 bases: TGCGCCAGCACCCCGCAAGGAGAGGGCTATGGCTACACCTTC. It yields the protein CASTPQGEGYGYTF.

This sequence joins TRBV5-4 and TRBJ2-7; 7 nucleotides match TRBD1. V lost 4 bases to trimming and J lost 1 base; unmatched junction nucleotides: 8. This CDR3 region has 15 residues. Germline assignment: CDR1 SGHNT and CDR2 YYREEE (reference sequence). In DNA form, the CDR3 reads TGTGCCAGCAGCGGGTGGACAGGTGAATCCTACGAGCAGTACGTC. This translates into CASSGWTGESYEQYV.

This clone was observed a handful of times. This chain links TRBV9 with TRBJ1-2, with TRBD1 identical over 12 bases. The CDR3 consists of 14 residues. Germline trimming cut 0 bases from V and 7 bases from J; bases unmatched to any gene: 1. Germline-derived CDR1 and CDR2 are SGDLS and YYNGEE. CDR3 DNA: TGTGCCAGCAGCGTAGAGGGACAGGGGGCTGGCTACACCTTC. Translating gives CASSVEGQGAGYTF.

The chain has TRBV10-3 and TRBJ2-7, with D possibly being TRBD1 (6 bases). Between the trimmed V and J ends, which lost 6 bases and 2 bases, there was a span of 11 bases. From germline, CDR1 is ENHRY and CDR2 SYGVKD. This CDR3 has 13 amino acids. This chain's CDR3 is CAIRGAPAYEQYF. CDR3 nucleotide sequence: TGTGCCATCAGGGGGGCCCCGGCCTACGAGCAGTACTTC.

With respect to this clone: The same CDR3 can be traced to other DNA sequences in this sample. The J gene is TRBJ1-1, the V gene TRBV29-1; TRBD1 aligns across 7 bases. The CDR3 contains 12 residues. Looked up from germline, CDR1 is SQVTM and CDR2 is ANQGSEA. Losses at the gene ends were 7 bases for V and 1 base for J; bases not matched to a gene: 3. In nucleotides, the CDR3 is TGCAGCGCGAGACAGGGGAACACTGAAGCTTTCTTT. Translation gives CSARQGNTEAFF.

The chain couples TRBV6-1 to TRBJ2-7, with D perhaps TRBD1 (5 bases). The CDR3 has 12 amino acids. V was cut by 7 bases and J by 2 bases, with 9 bases left in between. Looked up from germline, CDR1 is MNHNS and CDR2 is SASEGT. CDR3 nucleotides: TGTGCCAGCACGGCAGGGCCCTACGAGCAGTACTTC. Protein sequence: CASTAGPYEQYF.

The V and J genes are TRBV5-1 and TRBJ1-2; D is unresolved. V was pared by 5 bases and J by 0 bases, with 20 bases between. Germline CDR1 is SGHRS and CDR2 is YFSETQ. CDR3 length: 17 amino acids. DNA of the CDR3: TGCGCCAGCAGTTCGGACGGACGGAGGGTGTCTAACTATGGCTACACCTTC. This gives the protein CASSSDGRRVSNYGYTF.